Below, 26 T cell receptor beta chains from the same sample are listed, as sequenced in a study of OX40 agonist ivuxolimab in advanced cancers. Using immunoSEQ multiplex PCR, the repertoire was profiled, and TCRdb retains in-frame clones only, with some absent. The data show under 95,000 clones, roughly 86% seen once. This material consisted of CD4+ or CD8+ T cells sorted from blood, taken in a trial of the OX40 agonist ivuxolimab. These receptors came from an adult with an advanced solid tumor such as melanoma, head and neck, liver or kidney cancer.

The rearrangement uses TRBV7-9 and TRBJ1-1; the D is unclear. V lost 1 base and J 2 bases, leaving 11 bases between the germline ends. The CDR3 length is 15 residues. Germline V gene data show CDR1 as SEHNR and CDR2 as FQNEAQ (reference sequence). Here the CDR3 reads CASSLGGPGNTEAFF. In DNA, the CDR3 is TGTGCCAGCAGCTTAGGTGGACCGGGCAACACTGAAGCTTTCTTT.

The genes are TRBV11-3 and TRBJ2-1; 11 bases are a match to TRBD1. This CDR3 comprises 16 residues. Trimming at V came to 5 bases and at J to 5 bases, leaving 8 bases not matched to a gene. Germline values: CDR1 SGHNT, CDR2 YENEEA. DNA for the CDR3: TGTGCCAGCAGCCCCCGGACAGGGGGCAGGGACAATGAGCAGTTCTTC. Translated: CASSPRTGGRDNEQFF.

The chain employs TRBV7-9 and TRBJ2-2; D may be TRBD1 (6 bases). Looked up from germline, CDR1 is SEHNR and CDR2 is FQNEAQ (reference sequence). This CDR3 spans 15 amino acids. V shed 5 bases and J shed 4 bases, with 14 bases lying between them. CDR3 residues: CASSPRTVLTGELFF. In DNA form, the CDR3 reads TGTGCCAGCAGCCCCCGGACAGTCCTCACCGGGGAGCTGTTTTTT.

V and J are TRBV6-1 and TRBJ1-2; D unresolved. There are 13 residues in the CDR3. CDR1 and CDR2 (germline): MNHNS, SASEGT. V was pared by 6 bases and J by 9 bases, with 17 bases between. The CDR3 reads CASSDTPPTRYTF. The CDR3 DNA is TGTGCCAGCAGCGATACCCCCCCCACTCGCTACACCTTC.

The chain has TRBV30 and TRBJ2-3; D unclear. CDR1 and CDR2 (germline): GTSNPN, SVGIG (reference sequence). The length of the CDR3 is 12 residues. The V gene lost 0 bases and the J gene lost 3 bases, with 4 bases spanning the gap. CDR3 coding DNA: TGTGCCTGGAGTGTGAAGACAGATACGCAGTATTTT. Encoded protein: CAWSVKTDTQYF. The variable domain in full, with the rest retrieved from reference TRBV30 and TRBJ2-3, is SQTIHQWPATLVQPVGSPLSLECTVEGTSNPNLYWYRQAAGRGLQLLFYSVGIGQISSEVPQNLSASRPQDRQFILSSKKLLLSDSGFYLCAWSVKTDTQYFGPGTRLTVL.

The rearrangement links TRBV7-2 to TRBJ1-5; 9 bases match TRBD1. The germline gives CDR1 SGHTA, CDR2 FQGNSA. V lost 1 base to trimming and J lost 2 bases; unmatched junction nucleotides: 0. The CDR3 covers 15 residues. The CDR3 spells CASSLGTGGNQPQHF. Written as DNA, the CDR3 is TGTGCCAGCAGCTTAGGGACAGGGGGCAATCAGCCCCAGCATTTT.

The count of this clone is one. V gene TRBV29-1 combines with J gene TRBJ2-1; 8 nucleotides align to TRBD2. The length of the CDR3 is 14 residues. Germline trimming cut 6 bases from V and 0 bases from J; bases unmatched to any gene: 4. Germline loops: CDR1 SQVTM, CDR2 ANQGSEA. The CDR3 reads CSVRGGDSYNEQFF. The CDR3 bases are TGCAGCGTCCGGGGGGGGGACTCCTACAATGAGCAGTTCTTC.

By sample share, this clone is medium-sized (0.01 to 0.1%). J is TRBJ1-5 and V is TRBV18, with a possible D match to TRBD1 (6 bases). The V and J ends lost 6 bases and 2 bases respectively, with 20 bases between them. CDR1 is KGHSH, CDR2 LQKENI, per germline. The CDR3 loop spans 17 amino acids. CDR3 coding DNA: TGTGCCAGCTCCGTCCTTAAAGGGGGAGGTGGCAATCAGCCCCAGCATTTT. Protein sequence: CASSVLKGGGGNQPQHF.

The chain links TRBV27 to TRBJ1-2; D is ambiguous. The CDR3 sequence is 15 residues long. Germline values: CDR1 MNHEY, CDR2 SMNVEV (reference sequence). Between the trimmed V and J ends, which lost 5 bases and 4 bases, there was a span of 17 bases. The CDR3: CASSTGSSFSYGYTF. In DNA form, the CDR3 reads TGTGCCAGCAGTACCGGGTCCTCGTTTAGCTATGGCTACACCTTC.

This clone was seen more than once but under ten times. This chain joins TRBV20-1 and TRBJ2-7, with a weak D call TRBD2 (7 bases). The CDR3 extends over 11 amino acids. Germline V gives CDR1 DFQATT, CDR2 SNEGSKA (reference sequence). This chain's CDR3 is CSLEGGYEQYF. The CDR3 bases are TGCAGCCTTGAGGGGGGGTACGAGCAGTACTTC.

In DNA, the CDR3 is TGTGCCAGCAGACGGACAGGGGGCTATTCACCCCTCCACTTT. As protein: CASRRTGGYSPLHF. The chain combines TRBV6-1 with TRBJ1-6; 11 bases agree with TRBD1. Germline loops: CDR1 MNHNS, CDR2 SASEGT. The CDR3 is 14 amino acids. V was pared by 6 bases and J by 8 bases, with 3 bases of the junction left unmatched.

The rearrangement joins TRBV19 to TRBJ2-1; TRBD1 aligns across 8 bases. The CDR3 is made up of 17 amino acids. The germline V gene has CDR1 LNHDA and CDR2 SQIVND (reference sequence). Unmatched junction bases numbered 12, after V lost 2 bases and J lost 6 bases. The CDR3 loop reads CASSIIRRQGFSNEQFF. Here the CDR3 DNA reads TGTGCCAGTAGTATAATCCGGCGACAGGGGTTCTCCAATGAGCAGTTCTTC.

In regard to this clone: Mismatch with germline at one junction end may stem from a read error. The chain has TRBV5-4 and TRBJ2-3; D gene unclear. There are 14 residues in the CDR3. Per germline, CDR1 SGHNT and CDR2 YYREEE (reference sequence). CDR3 region: CASSPARTTDTQYF. The CDR3, as DNA: TGCGCCAGCAGCCCCGCCCGGACCACAGATACGCAGTATTTT.

As concerns this clone: The junction differs from germline at one of its ends, possibly a read error. The chain recombines TRBV7-8 with TRBJ1-2; D uncertain. CDR3 size: 15 residues. The germline V gene has CDR1 SGHVS and CDR2 FQNEAQ. CDR3 nucleotide sequence: TGTGCCAGCAGCGTAGCGGAGGTGTCCCTATATGGCTACACCTTC. Protein: CASSVAEVSLYGYTF.

The rearrangement uses TRBV6-5 and TRBJ1-2; D possibly corresponds to TRBD1 (6 bases). The ends were cut back, 6 bases at V and 4 bases at J, with 15 bases in the middle. Germline CDR1 is MNHEY and CDR2 is SVGAGI. This CDR3 has 14 residues. The DNA for the CDR3 is TGTGCCAGCAGAACAGGGAGGCGAGGCTATGGCTACACCTTC. This sequence encodes CASRTGRRGYGYTF.

This clone was observed once. The V call is TRBV7-2, the J call TRBJ2-7; perhaps TRBD2 as D (5 bases). CDR1 and CDR2 from the germline V gene are SGHTA and FQGNSA. The CDR3 loop spans 17 amino acids. Trimming pared 4 bases from V and 4 bases from J, leaving 23 bases between. CDR3 in amino acids: CASSWEATGRVEYEQYF. The CDR3 coding sequence is TGTGCCAGCAGCTGGGAAGCAACGGGGAGAGTCGAATACGAGCAGTACTTC.

This rearrangement joins TRBV6-5 to TRBJ2-3; 7 bases align to TRBD2. Germline CDR1 reads MNHEY; CDR2 reads SVGAGI. The CDR3 covers 16 residues. Trimming at V came to 3 bases and at J to 3 bases, leaving 9 bases not matched to a gene. The CDR3 nucleotides are TGTGCCAGCAGTTATGGCGCGGGAGCGGGGACAGATACGCAGTATTTT. Translating it yields CASSYGAGAGTDTQYF.

The CDR3 here is CASSLGQVTYEQYF. In DNA, the CDR3 is TGCGCCAGCAGCTTGGGGCAGGTTACCTACGAGCAGTACTTC. The chain combines TRBV5-1 with TRBJ2-7; the D is unclear. Germline loops: CDR1 SGHRS, CDR2 YFSETQ. Deletions cut 0 bases from V and 2 bases from J, with 9 bases between. The CDR3 sequence is 14 residues long.

The chain uses TRBV6-5 and TRBJ1-1, with no clear D. Between the trimmed V and J ends, which lost 7 bases and 6 bases, there was a span of 15 bases. In germline, CDR1 is MNHEY, CDR2 SVGAGI. The CDR3 runs 13 residues. The CDR3 bases are TGTGCCAGCACCCGTAGGGAGTTCGCTGAAGCTTTCTTT. Translation gives CASTRREFAEAFF.

In this sample, this clone turned up once. This chain joins TRBV10-1 and TRBJ2-7; TRBD2 aligns across 7 bases. V lost 2 bases to trimming and J lost 1 base; unmatched junction nucleotides: 5. There are 15 residues in the CDR3. From germline, CDR1 is WNHNN and CDR2 SYGVQD (reference sequence). CDR3 sequence: CASSELGLVSYEQYF. Here the CDR3 DNA reads TGCGCCAGCAGTGAGCTAGGACTAGTGTCCTACGAGCAGTACTTC.

The rearrangement uses TRBV2 and TRBJ2-1; D call uncertain. There are 15 residues in the CDR3. V was pared by 3 bases and J by 6 bases, with 15 bases between. Germline lookup yields CDR1 SNHLY and CDR2 FYNNEI. The DNA of the CDR3 is TGTGCCAGCAGTGATGAACTAATTTTTATCAATGAGCAGTTCTTC. Its protein product is CASSDELIFINEQFF. Variable domain in full (rest from reference TRBV2 and TRBJ2-1): EPEVTQTPSHQVTQMGQEVILRCVPISNHLYFYWYRQILGQKVEFLVSFYNNEISEKSEIFDDQFSVERPDGSNFTLKIRSTKLEDSAMYFCASSDELIFINEQFFGPGTRLTVL.

The chain links TRBV15 to TRBJ1-1; 7 bases fit TRBD1. The germline gives CDR1 LNHNV, CDR2 YYDKDF (reference sequence). The CDR3 has 17 amino acids. V trimming: 4 bases; J trimming: 5 bases; junction bases outside the gene matches: 16. CDR3 in amino acids: CATSKREGASSKTEAFF. DNA of the CDR3: TGTGCCACCAGCAAACGGGAGGGGGCGAGTTCGAAGACTGAAGCTTTCTTT.

This rearrangement joins TRBV6-1 to TRBJ1-6, with D possibly being TRBD1 (5 bases). V lost 1 base, J lost 6 bases, and 16 bases lay in between. The CDR3 is made up of 17 amino acids. Germline V CDR1 and CDR2: MNHNS, SASEGT. The DNA for the CDR3 is TGTGCCAGCAGTGAAGTGGCAGGGAGTTCCGGTAATTCACCCCTCCACTTT. Translating gives CASSEVAGSSGNSPLHF.

The chain joins TRBV7-9 to TRBJ1-6; 9 nucleotides line up with TRBD1. With 2 bases clipped from V and 5 bases from J, the junction kept 1 base outside the gene matches. The CDR3 is made up of 15 amino acids. Germline-derived CDR1 and CDR2 are SEHNR and FQNEAQ (reference sequence). This CDR3 reads CASSLRTGDNSPLHF. For the CDR3, the DNA is TGTGCCAGCAGCTTACGGACAGGGGATAATTCACCCCTCCACTTT. Full variable domain (missing parts from reference TRBV7-9 and TRBJ1-6): DTGVSQNPRHKITKRGQNVTFRCDPISEHNRLYWYRQTLGQGPEFLTYFQNEAQLEKSRLLSDRFSAERPKGSFSTLEIQRTEQGDSAMYLCASSLRTGDNSPLHFGNGTRLTVT.

The chain links TRBV11-2 to TRBJ2-1; TRBD2 agrees at 12 bases. The germline V gene has CDR1 SGHAT and CDR2 FQNNGV. The V and J ends lost 5 bases and 7 bases, in that order; junction bases with no gene match: 6. This CDR3 comprises 15 residues. The CDR3: CASSKLAGGRNEQFF. The CDR3 DNA follows: TGTGCCAGCAGCAAACTAGCGGGAGGACGGAATGAGCAGTTCTTC.

V and J are TRBV19 and TRBJ2-2, with 8 bases matching TRBD2. Germline trimming cut 4 bases from V and 4 bases from J; bases unmatched to any gene: 11. CDR3 length equals 17 residues. Germline V gene lookup returns CDR1 LNHDA and CDR2 SQIVND (reference sequence). In nucleotides, the CDR3 is TGTGCCAGTAGTACCCCGGGGGGGGGCGATGGCACCGGGGAGCTGTTTTTT. The encoded protein is CASSTPGGGDGTGELFF.